These 15 T cell receptor beta chains were sequenced from one sample in a study of CD8 T cells in Susac syndrome. Random hexamers were used to reverse transcribe an amount of about 0.45 to 1 ug RNA. In TCRdb, the immunoSEQ multiplex PCR reads were re-called with MiXCR into one record per CDR3 protein. The repertoire has about 250,000 distinct CDR3 sequences, roughly 95% of them found once; the top ten carry about 0.071%. Sequencing was carried out using CD4+ T cells from PBMCs. The receptors were sampled from a human donor with multiple sclerosis.

The DNA for the CDR3 is TGTGCCAGTAGTACTGACAGGGGGTTTCTCAATGAGCAGTTCTTC. Translation gives CASSTDRGFLNEQFF. V is TRBV19 and J is TRBJ2-1; TRBD1 matches 9 bases. The length of the CDR3 is 15 residues. Germline V gives CDR1 LNHDA, CDR2 SQIVND (reference sequence). The ends lost 4 bases at V and 6 bases at J; junction bases unmatched: 7. The complete variable domain, with remaining parts taken from reference TRBV19 and TRBJ2-1, reads DGGITQSPKYLFRKEGQNVTLSCEQNLNHDAMYWYRQDPGQGLRLIYYSQIVNDFQKGDIAEGYSVSREKKESFPLTVTSAQKNPTAFYLCASSTDRGFLNEQFFGPGTRLTVL.

This clonotype was counted only a few times. The V gene is TRBV27, the J gene TRBJ1-5; D possibly corresponds to TRBD1 (6 bases). CDR1 and CDR2 from the germline V gene are MNHEY and SMNVEV (reference sequence). The CDR3 is 14 amino acids. The V gene lost 5 bases and the J gene lost 5 bases, with 13 bases spanning the gap. The CDR3 spells CASSLLGGDQPQHF. The CDR3 region has the DNA TGTGCCAGCAGTCTCCTAGGGGGGGATCAGCCCCAGCATTTT.

This chain uses TRBV25-1 with TRBJ1-1, with D maybe TRBD1 (6 bases). Germline V gene lookup returns CDR1 MGHDK and CDR2 SYGVNS. This CDR3 contains 15 residues. Deletions cut 4 bases from V and 3 bases from J, with 15 bases between. CDR3 loop: CASSASGEGYTEAFF. In DNA, the CDR3 is TGTGCCAGCAGTGCCTCAGGGGAGGGCTACACTGAAGCTTTCTTT.

The chain employs TRBV6-2 or TRBV6-3 and TRBJ1-5, with 9 bases that match TRBD1. From germline, CDR1 is MNHEY and CDR2 SVGEGT. Germline trimming cut 6 bases from V and 3 bases from J; bases unmatched to any gene: 9. This CDR3 comprises 16 residues. The CDR3 loop is CASRRLQGAINQPQHF. In DNA, the CDR3 is TGTGCCAGCAGGAGACTACAGGGGGCGATCAATCAGCCCCAGCATTTT.

This clonotype was recorded only once. This chain joins TRBV5-1 and TRBJ1-1, with D hard to call. The V gene's germline CDR1 is SGHRS and CDR2 YFSETQ. With 1 base removed from V and 1 base from J, the gap between germline ends came to 5 bases. The CDR3 spans 13 residues. The DNA for the CDR3 is TGCGCCAGCAGCTTGAATACGAACACTGAAGCTTTCTTT. Encoded protein: CASSLNTNTEAFF. Combining the CDR3 with reference TRBV5-1 and TRBJ1-1 gives the whole variable domain KAGVTQTPRYLIKTRGQQVTLSCSPISGHRSVSWYQQTPGQGLQFLFEYFSETQRNKGNFPGRFSGRQFSNSRSEMNVSTLELGDSALYLCASSLNTNTEAFFGQGTRLTVV.

This chain joins TRBV24-1 and TRBJ2-3; no reliable D call. V was clipped by 0 bases and J by 3 bases, with 6 bases between them. The germline gives CDR1 KGHDR, CDR2 SFDVKD. The CDR3 is 14 amino acids. CDR3 DNA: TGTGCCACCAGTGATTTGTTGGAGACAGATACGCAGTATTTT. This gives the protein CATSDLLETDTQYF.

The rearrangement joins TRBV30 to TRBJ1-6; 8 bases align to TRBD1. Losses at the gene ends were 1 base for V and 7 bases for J; bases not matched to a gene: 15. Germline V gene data show CDR1 as GTSNPN and CDR2 as SVGIG (reference sequence). The CDR3 totals 18 residues. The CDR3 loop is CAWSDRLAGGVRNSPLHF. CDR3 in DNA: TGTGCCTGGAGTGACCGCCTAGCAGGGGGCGTAAGGAATTCACCCCTCCACTTT.

The V and J genes are TRBV5-1 and TRBJ2-5, with 10 bases identical to TRBD2. V lost 4 bases, J lost 6 bases, and 9 bases stayed unmatched. The CDR3 runs 15 residues. CDR1 SGHRS and CDR2 YFSETQ come from the germline V gene. Here the CDR3 DNA reads TGCGCCAGCAGCGACCGACTAGCGGGTGCAAAGACCCAGTACTTC. Translating gives CASSDRLAGAKTQYF.

The count of this clonotype is one. V usage is TRBV5-1 and J usage is TRBJ1-2; 7 bases fit TRBD1. V trimming: 2 bases; J trimming: 4 bases; junction bases outside the gene matches: 5. Germline V CDR1 and CDR2: SGHRS, YFSETQ. The CDR3 extends over 14 amino acids. CDR3 DNA: TGCGCCAGCAGCTTCCAGACAGGGTTCTATGGCTACACCTTC. Amino acids: CASSFQTGFYGYTF.

This chain links TRBV12-5 with TRBJ1-5; a weak D match, TRBD1 (5 bases). The germline CDR1 and CDR2 sequences are LGHNT and FRNRAP. The CDR3 is 14 amino acids. Trimming took 2 bases from V and 5 from J, leaving 10 bases between them. The CDR3, as DNA: TGTGCTAGTGGTTTGAGTCCCAGGGATCAGCCCCAGCATTTT. It codes for CASGLSPRDQPQHF.

The gene calls are TRBV12-3 or TRBV12-4 and TRBJ1-1; possibly TRBD1 for D (5 bases). The CDR3 has 13 residues. V was shortened by 7 bases and J by 3 bases, with 12 bases between the two germline ends. This CDR3 is CASTLQGHTEAFF. The DNA of the CDR3 is TGTGCCAGCACCCTGCAGGGCCACACTGAAGCTTTCTTT.

This clonotype was picked up a small number of times. The gene calls are TRBV5-1 and TRBJ2-6, with D tentatively TRBD2 (5 bases). Germline-derived CDR1 and CDR2 are SGHRS and YFSETQ. Between the trimmed V and J ends, which lost 5 bases and 0 bases, there was a span of 12 bases. The CDR3 totals 16 residues. CDR3 residues: CASRNGLSSGANVLTF. The CDR3 nucleotides are TGCGCCAGCAGGAACGGACTTTCCTCTGGGGCCAACGTCCTGACTTTC. The full variable domain, its missing parts supplied by reference TRBV5-1 and TRBJ2-6, is KAGVTQTPRYLIKTRGQQVTLSCSPISGHRSVSWYQQTPGQGLQFLFEYFSETQRNKGNFPGRFSGRQFSNSRSEMNVSTLELGDSALYLCASRNGLSSGANVLTFGAGSRLTVL.

The chain links TRBV28 to TRBJ2-5, with TRBD1 matching over 10 bases. J was trimmed by 5 bases and V by 5 bases; bases with no gene match: 11. Germline CDR1 is MDHEN and CDR2 is SYDVKM. The CDR3 extends over 16 amino acids. The CDR3: CASSTTGTGAWETQYF. The CDR3 bases are TGTGCCAGCAGTACCACCGGGACAGGGGCGTGGGAGACCCAGTACTTC.

The rearrangement links TRBV29-1 to TRBJ1-2, with a tentative D call TRBD1 (5 bases). Germline V gives CDR1 SQVTM, CDR2 ANQGSEA. V lost 4 bases, J lost 4 bases, and 13 bases lay in between. CDR3 length: 13 amino acids. CDR3 DNA: TGCAGCGTTGGACAGTTTGTTGGCTATGGCTACACCTTC. This translates into CSVGQFVGYGYTF.

V gene TRBV27 combines with J gene TRBJ1-6; D ambiguous. V lost 1 base and J 5 bases, leaving 9 bases between the germline ends. The CDR3 is 15 residues long. Germline CDR1 MNHEY, CDR2 SMNVEV (reference sequence). The CDR3 bases are TGTGCCAGCAGTTTATTGGTAGAAAATAATTCACCCCTCCACTTT. This codes for CASSLLVENNSPLHF.